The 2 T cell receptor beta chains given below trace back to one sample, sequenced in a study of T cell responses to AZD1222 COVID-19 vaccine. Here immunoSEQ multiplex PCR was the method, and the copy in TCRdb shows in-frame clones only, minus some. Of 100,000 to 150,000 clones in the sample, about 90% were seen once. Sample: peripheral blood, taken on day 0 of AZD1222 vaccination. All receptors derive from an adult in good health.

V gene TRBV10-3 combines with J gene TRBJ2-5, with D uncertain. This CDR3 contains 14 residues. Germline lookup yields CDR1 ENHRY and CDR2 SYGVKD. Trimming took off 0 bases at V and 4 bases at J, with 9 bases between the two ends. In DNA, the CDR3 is TGTGCCATCAGTGAGTCGACGGGTAGAGAGACCCAGTACTTC. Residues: CAISESTGRETQYF.

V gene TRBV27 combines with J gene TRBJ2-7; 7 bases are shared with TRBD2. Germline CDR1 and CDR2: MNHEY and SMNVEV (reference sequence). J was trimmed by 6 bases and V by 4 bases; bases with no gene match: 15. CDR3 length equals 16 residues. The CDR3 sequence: CASSSNSWGGGGEQYF. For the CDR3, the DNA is TGTGCCAGCAGTTCAAACAGCTGGGGGGGAGGTGGCGAGCAGTACTTC.